Included here is one T cell receptor beta chain sequence, with context. The data were taken from a study of response to subunit inactivated influenza vaccine. V lost 4 bases to trimming and J lost 3 bases, with 11 bases between them. The CDR3 loop spans 14 amino acids. Germline assignment: CDR1 SGHDT and CDR2 YYEEEE. TCRdb redid the calling of the RT-PCR reads with MiXCR, one entry per CDR3 protein. The sample carries 150,000 to 200,000 distinct CDR3 sequences, about an eighth recorded once. The sample also formed part of further work on T cells expressing NK-cell markers. As reported in that work: TCR beta libraries carry UMIs added by 5'RACE template switching. HCMV serostatus: seven of eight sequenced donors positive, one negative. These clonotypes, the leaders elsewhere, also led the CD3+CD56-NKG2C+ fraction in several donors. Whether expanded NKG2C+ T cell clones recognized HCMV stayed uncertain.

This TCR was recovered from a man aged 50 or older who received an inactivated influenza vaccine. The rearrangement uses TRBV5-6 and TRBJ1-5, with unresolved D. This specimen was CD8+ T cells sorted from PBMCs, taken 12 days after vaccination. For the CDR3, the DNA is TGTGCCAGCAGCCCCGGGCGGGCCAATCAGCCCCAGCATTTT. This gives the protein CASSPGRANQPQHF. Full variable domain (outside the CDR3, taken from reference TRBV5-6 and TRBJ1-5): DAGVTQSPTHLIKTRGQQVTLRCSPKSGHDTVSWYQQALGQGPQFIFQYYEEEERQRGNFPDRFSGHQFPNYSSELNVNALLLGDSALYLCASSPGRANQPQHFGDGTRLSIL.